The 13 T cell receptor beta chains below all came from one sample that was sequenced in a study of T cell responses to AZD1222 COVID-19 vaccine. Sequencing used immunoSEQ multiplex PCR; TCRdb keeps in-frame clones, though not all of them. Among about 110,000 clones listed, approximately 94% were seen once. The sample in question was peripheral blood, obtained 28 days after the second AZD1222 dose. The receptor source for this set is an adult who received the AZD1222 COVID-19 vaccine.

The chain employs TRBV19 and TRBJ1-3; D possibly corresponds to TRBD1 (6 bases). Germline-derived CDR1 and CDR2 are LNHDA and SQIVND (reference sequence). The CDR3 has 17 residues. Trimming took 7 bases from V and 0 from J, leaving 19 bases between them. In DNA, the CDR3 is TGTGCCAGTATGGGCAGGGGACCGTCTAACTCTGGAAACACCATATATTTT. Amino acid sequence: CASMGRGPSNSGNTIYF. Variable domain in full (rest from reference TRBV19 and TRBJ1-3): DGGITQSPKYLFRKEGQNVTLSCEQNLNHDAMYWYRQDPGQGLRLIYYSQIVNDFQKGDIAEGYSVSREKKESFPLTVTSAQKNPTAFYLCASMGRGPSNSGNTIYFGEGSWLTVV.

The V and J genes are TRBV3-1 (or the pseudogene TRBV3-2) and TRBJ2-2; tentatively, D is TRBD2 (7 bases). CDR1 and CDR2 from the germline V gene are LGHDT and YNNKEL (reference sequence). Between the trimmed V and J ends, which lost 5 bases and 2 bases, there was a span of 15 bases. The length of the CDR3 is 16 residues. In DNA form, the CDR3 reads TGTGCCAGCAGCAAAAACCGGGGGGCTAACACCGGGGAGCTGTTTTTT. Translated, it gives CASSKNRGANTGELFF.

The CDR3 reads CASSIVGGWQPQHF. CDR3 sequence (DNA): TGTGCCAGTAGTATAGTCGGGGGTTGGCAGCCCCAGCATTTT. This chain uses TRBV19 with TRBJ1-5; the D gene is possibly TRBD1 (5 bases). The V end was cut by 1 base, the J end by 7 bases, with 11 bases between. The CDR3 contains 14 residues. Germline CDR1 is LNHDA and CDR2 is SQIVND (reference sequence).

The chain couples TRBV10-1 to TRBJ1-1, with a tentative D call TRBD1 (6 bases). Germline V gene data show CDR1 as WNHNN and CDR2 as SYGVQD (reference sequence). The CDR3 extends over 14 amino acids. Trimming cost V 6 bases and J 5 bases, with 16 bases left between them. CDR3 in amino acids: CASSEFAGATEAFF. Written as DNA, the CDR3 is TGCGCCAGCAGCGAATTTGCAGGGGCAACTGAAGCTTTCTTT.

The rearrangement joins TRBV27 to TRBJ1-6; D is possibly TRBD1 (6 bases). With 3 bases removed from V and 8 bases from J, the gap between germline ends came to 23 bases. The CDR3 consists of 18 residues. Germline assignment: CDR1 MNHEY and CDR2 SMNVEV (reference sequence). This chain's CDR3 is CASSLLVRTDKRDSPLHF. The CDR3 region has the DNA TGTGCCAGCAGTTTGTTAGTGAGGACAGACAAAAGGGATTCACCCCTCCACTTT.

The chain couples TRBV11-3 to TRBJ2-1; possibly TRBD2 for D (6 bases). V gave up 3 bases and J gave up 4 bases, with 13 bases separating them. The V gene's germline CDR1 is SGHNT and CDR2 YENEEA. The CDR3 length is 15 residues. The CDR3 bases are TGTGCCAGCAGCTTCGGGCGGGGCTCATACAATGAGCAGTTCTTC. This translates into CASSFGRGSYNEQFF.

The chain employs TRBV2 and TRBJ2-5; 8 positions match TRBD1. This CDR3 comprises 15 residues. CDR1 is SNHLY and CDR2 is FYNNEI in the germline V gene. The V gene end was trimmed by 3 bases and the J gene end by 6 bases; junction bases not matched to a gene: 9. CDR3 DNA sequence: TGTGCCAGCAGTGAGATTACAGGGGGATGGAAGACCCAGTACTTC. Its protein is CASSEITGGWKTQYF.

This clone was observed once. This chain links TRBV3-1 (or the pseudogene TRBV3-2) with TRBJ1-1; D not certain. The length of the CDR3 is 12 residues. Germline CDR1 is LGHDT and CDR2 is YNNKEL (reference sequence). Deletions cut 1 base from V and 6 bases from J, with 6 bases between. The CDR3 loop reads CASSQGPSEAFF. CDR3 coding DNA: TGTGCCAGCAGCCAAGGACCCTCTGAAGCTTTCTTT.

V and J are TRBV19 and TRBJ1-6; D possibly corresponds to TRBD1 (6 bases). This CDR3 is 15 amino acids long. Looked up from germline, CDR1 is LNHDA and CDR2 is SQIVND (reference sequence). The V end was cut by 6 bases, the J end by 1 base, with 10 bases between. CDR3 DNA: TGTGCCAGTAGGGGGGGCAGATCCTATAATTCACCCCTCCACTTT. It yields the protein CASRGGRSYNSPLHF.

The chain carries TRBV12-3 or TRBV12-4 and TRBJ2-3, with D hard to call. V was clipped by 6 bases and J by 8 bases, with 9 bases between them. This CDR3 is 11 amino acids long. The CDR3 reads CASSPSGTQYF. Written as DNA, the CDR3 is TGTGCCAGCAGCCCCTCGGGTACGCAGTATTTT.

As regards this clone: Other DNA variants within this sample encode the same CDR3. This sequence joins TRBV27 and TRBJ1-3; 7 bases are a match to TRBD1. The CDR3 runs to 15 residues. CDR1 and CDR2 from the germline V gene are MNHEY and SMNVEV (reference sequence). Trimming removed 6 bases from V and 0 bases from J; junction bases left unmatched: 5. CDR3: CASRRGTDSGNTIYF. In nucleotides, the CDR3 is TGTGCCAGCAGACGAGGGACAGACTCTGGAAACACCATATATTTT.

The chain is built from TRBV18 and TRBJ1-1, with 10 positions matching TRBD1. Germline trimming cut 3 bases from V and 5 bases from J; bases unmatched to any gene: 6. Germline CDR1 and CDR2: KGHSH and LQKENI. The CDR3 totals 15 residues. The CDR3 here is CASSPTGGARTEAFF. The CDR3 nucleotides are TGTGCCAGCTCACCGACAGGGGGCGCGAGAACTGAAGCTTTCTTT. Filled out from reference TRBV18 and TRBJ1-1, the complete variable domain reads NAGVMQNPRHLVRRRGQEARLRCSPMKGHSHVYWYRQLPEEGLKFMVYLQKENIIDESGMPKERFSAEFPKEGPSILRIQQVVRGDSAAYFCASSPTGGARTEAFFGQGTRLTVV.

This sequence joins TRBV7-6 and TRBJ2-1, with 8 bases lining up with TRBD2. J lost 5 bases, V lost 5 bases, and 11 bases had no gene match. The CDR3 extends over 16 amino acids. Per germline, CDR1 SGHVS and CDR2 FNYEAQ. CDR3: CASSGYLAGRHNEQFF. The CDR3 region has the DNA TGTGCCAGCAGCGGCTATCTAGCGGGCCGCCACAATGAGCAGTTCTTC.